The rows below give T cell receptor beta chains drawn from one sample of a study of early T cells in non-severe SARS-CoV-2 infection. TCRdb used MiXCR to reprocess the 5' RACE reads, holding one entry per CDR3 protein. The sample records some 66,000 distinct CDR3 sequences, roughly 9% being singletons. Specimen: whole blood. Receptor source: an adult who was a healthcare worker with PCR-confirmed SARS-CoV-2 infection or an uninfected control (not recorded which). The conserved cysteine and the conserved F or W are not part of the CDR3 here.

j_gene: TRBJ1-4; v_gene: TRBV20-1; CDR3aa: SALTGYNEKLF
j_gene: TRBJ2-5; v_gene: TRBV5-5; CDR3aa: ASSLVGAGTLQETQY
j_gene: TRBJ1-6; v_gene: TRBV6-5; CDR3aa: ASRRGGGSPLH
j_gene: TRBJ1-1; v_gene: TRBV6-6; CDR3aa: ASRWPDRPNTEAF
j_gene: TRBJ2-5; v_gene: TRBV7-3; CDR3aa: ASSRTGQETQY
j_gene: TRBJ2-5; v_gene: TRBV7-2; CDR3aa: ASSLSLAATQETQY
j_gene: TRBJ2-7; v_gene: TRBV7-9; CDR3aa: ASDSGQPGDYEQY
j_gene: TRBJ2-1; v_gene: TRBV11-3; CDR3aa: ASSLAGLADNEQF
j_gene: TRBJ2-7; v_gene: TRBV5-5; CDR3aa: ASIIAWGTYEQY
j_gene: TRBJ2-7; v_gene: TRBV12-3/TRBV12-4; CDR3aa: ASSLLGPYEQY
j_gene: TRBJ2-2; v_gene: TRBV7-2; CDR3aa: ASRLGHIDTGELF
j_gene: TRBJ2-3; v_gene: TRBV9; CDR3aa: ASSVGMDTDTQY
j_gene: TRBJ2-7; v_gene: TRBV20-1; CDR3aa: SAHHRDYEQY
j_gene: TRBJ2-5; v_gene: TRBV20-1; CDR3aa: SAARTSGSKTQY
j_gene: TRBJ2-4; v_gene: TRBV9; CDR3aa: ASSVDVTNIQY
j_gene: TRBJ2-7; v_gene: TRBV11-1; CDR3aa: ASSLGRNYEQY
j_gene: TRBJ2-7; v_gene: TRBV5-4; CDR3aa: ASSLLAGGGEQY
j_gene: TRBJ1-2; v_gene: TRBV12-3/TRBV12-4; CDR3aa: ASSQSFGTGNYGYT
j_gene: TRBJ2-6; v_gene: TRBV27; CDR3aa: ASSILSGANVLT
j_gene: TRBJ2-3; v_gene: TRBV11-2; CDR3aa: ASSLVYGTDTQY
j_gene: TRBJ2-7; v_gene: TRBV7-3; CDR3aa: ASSLNPGSGSQQY
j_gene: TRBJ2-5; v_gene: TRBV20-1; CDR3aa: SAGRGGRETQY